The 6 T cell receptor beta chains below all came from one sample that was sequenced in a study of blood T cell repertoires in COVID-19. The data were produced by immunoSEQ multiplex PCR, yet TCRdb's version contains in-frame clones alone and is incomplete. In the table there are 150,000 to 200,000 clones, approximately 80% of which are singletons. The specimen sequenced was PBMCs or T cells enriched from blood (not recorded which). These receptors were taken from a woman aged 60-70 years who had recovered from COVID-19.

The V gene is TRBV6-5, the J gene TRBJ1-5; D unresolved. Trimming took 5 bases from V and 7 from J, leaving 12 bases between them. This CDR3 contains 13 residues. CDR1 and CDR2 from the germline V gene are MNHEY and SVGAGI. The CDR3 sequence is CASSPFQRQPQHF. The CDR3 DNA reads TGTGCCAGCAGTCCGTTCCAGAGGCAGCCCCAGCATTTT.

The rearrangement uses TRBV5-1 and TRBJ2-1; 10 bases match TRBD2. This CDR3 has 13 amino acids. V shed 5 bases and J 7 bases; nucleotides not matched to a gene: 3. Germline V gene lookup returns CDR1 SGHRS and CDR2 YFSETQ. CDR3 nucleotides: TGCGCCAGCAGACTAGCGGGGTATAATGAGCAGTTCTTC. It codes for CASRLAGYNEQFF.

The V and J genes are TRBV6-6 and TRBJ2-2, with D perhaps TRBD2 (5 bases). CDR1 and CDR2 from the germline V gene are MNHNY and SVGAGI (reference sequence). The CDR3 is 13 amino acids. Between the trimmed V and J ends, which lost 6 bases and 7 bases, there was a span of 12 bases. The CDR3 loop reads CASSPTRGGELFF. The CDR3 DNA sequence: TGTGCCAGCAGCCCCACACGGGGCGGGGAGCTGTTTTTT.

This clone has just a few counts. The rearrangement uses TRBV6-1 and TRBJ1-1; 8 bases match TRBD1. This CDR3 has 14 amino acids. V was pared by 2 bases and J by 8 bases, with 7 bases of the junction left unmatched. CDR1 is MNHNS, CDR2 SASEGT, per germline. Here the CDR3 reads CASSENTGGGEAFF. In DNA form, the CDR3 reads TGTGCCAGCAGTGAAAATACAGGGGGTGGGGAAGCTTTCTTT.

The chain recombines TRBV2 with TRBJ2-3; D ambiguous. V gave up 5 bases and J gave up 7 bases, with 10 bases separating them. The CDR3 contains 12 residues. The germline V gene encodes CDR1 SNHLY and CDR2 FYNNEI. CDR3 DNA sequence: TGTGCCAGCAGTCGGTCTGTACATACGCAGTATTTT. Translation: CASSRSVHTQYF.

The chain carries TRBV30 and TRBJ2-2, with D possibly being TRBD1 (6 bases). The CDR3 contains 13 residues. Germline assignment: CDR1 GTSNPN and CDR2 SVGIG (reference sequence). V gave up 5 bases and J gave up 2 bases, with 9 bases separating them. The DNA for the CDR3 is TGTGCCTGGGGGGGCCAAAACACCGGGGAGCTGTTTTTT. Translation gives CAWGGQNTGELFF.